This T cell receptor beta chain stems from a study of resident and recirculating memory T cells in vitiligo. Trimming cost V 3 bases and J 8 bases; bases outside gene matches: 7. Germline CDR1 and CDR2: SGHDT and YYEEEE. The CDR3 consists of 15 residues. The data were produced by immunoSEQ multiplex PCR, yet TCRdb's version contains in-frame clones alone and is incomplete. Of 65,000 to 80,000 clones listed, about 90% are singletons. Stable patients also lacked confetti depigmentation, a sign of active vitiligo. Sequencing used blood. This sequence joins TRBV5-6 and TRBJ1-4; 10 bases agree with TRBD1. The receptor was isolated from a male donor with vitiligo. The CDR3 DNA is TGTGCCAGCAGCTGGGGCGGGGGACAGGGGGAAAAACTGTTTTTT. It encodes CASSWGGGQGEKLFF.